This is a list of T cell receptor beta chains from one sample in a study of tumor-infiltrating lymphocytes in localized non-small cell lung cancer. Sequencing used immunoSEQ multiplex PCR; TCRdb keeps in-frame clones, though not all of them. This sample yields 5,000 to 6,000 clones, of which 66% are seen a single time; 11% to 15% belongs to the top ten. Sequenced material: uninvolved lung tissue not adjacent to the tumor. The receptors come from a human donor with non-small cell lung cancer. Each CDR3 is given with its conserved first and last residue. The order of the fields is V gene, D gene, clone size, J gene, CDR3 DNA, CDR3 protein. The D gene is left open where the match is weak. Size is omitted from some rows. Given values are once, few, many or a class for expanded clones.

V: TRBV9; D: TRBD2; size: -; J: TRBJ2-5; DNA: TGTGACAGCAGCCGGGGGGGCGCGGGTCAAGAGACCCAGTACTTC; CDR3: CDSSRGGAGQETQYF
V: TRBV2; D: -; size: -; J: TRBJ2-7; DNA: TGTGCCAGCAGTGATTTTGGCGAGCAGTACTTC; CDR3: CASSDFGEQYF
V: TRBV19; D: TRBD2; size: -; J: TRBJ2-7; DNA: TGTGCCAGTAGTATAGGGGGGACTAGCGGGGAGCAGTACTTC; CDR3: CASSIGGTSGEQYF
V: TRBV29-1; D: -; size: -; J: TRBJ1-3; DNA: TGCAGCGTTGCGGACGTATCGAGCTCTGGAAACACCATATATTTT; CDR3: CSVADVSSSGNTIYF
V: TRBV4-1; D: -; size: few; J: TRBJ2-3; DNA: TGCGCCAGCAGGCTTCGACAGGACTCAGATACGCAGTATTTT; CDR3: CASRLRQDSDTQYF
V: TRBV7-3; D: -; size: -; J: TRBJ2-1; DNA: TGTGCCAGCAGCTGGGGGCCGGGGAACAACAATGAGCAGTTCTTC; CDR3: CASSWGPGNNNEQFF
V: TRBV29-1; D: -; size: few; J: TRBJ2-1; DNA: TGCAGCGTTGAGGGTGGGGGGCTAGCACGCTCCTACAATGAGCAGTTCTTC; CDR3: CSVEGGGLARSYNEQFF
V: TRBV7-3; D: TRBD2; size: -; J: TRBJ2-7; DNA: TGTGCCAGCAGCCCTGGACTAGCGGGAGTTCTCGAGCAGTACTTC; CDR3: CASSPGLAGVLEQYF
V: TRBV28; D: -; size: -; J: TRBJ1-1; DNA: TGTGCCAGCAGTTTAGTGGGTAGTACTGAAGCTTTCTTT; CDR3: CASSLVGSTEAFF
V: TRBV29-1; D: -; size: -; J: TRBJ1-1; DNA: TGCAGCGTTACGGCCGGAGGTTTGAACACTGAAGCTTTCTTT; CDR3: CSVTAGGLNTEAFF
V: TRBV14; D: -; size: once; J: TRBJ2-6; DNA: TGTGCCAGCAGCCAAATCAACTCTGGGGCCAACGTCCTGACTTTC; CDR3: CASSQINSGANVLTF
V: TRBV7-2; D: -; size: -; J: TRBJ2-2; DNA: TGTGCCAGCAGCCCTCAAGGGAACACCGGGGAGCTGTTTTTT; CDR3: CASSPQGNTGELFF
V: TRBV14; D: -; size: few; J: TRBJ1-5; DNA: TGTGCCAGCAGCCAAGAAATAAGCTACAGGCGGATCCCTTCTAGCAATCAGCCCCAGCATTTT; CDR3: CASSQEISYRRIPSSNQPQHF
V: TRBV28; D: -; size: -; J: TRBJ1-5; DNA: TGTGCCAGCAGCTTGGGGAATCAGCCCCAGCATTTT; CDR3: CASSLGNQPQHF
V: TRBV19; D: TRBD2; size: -; J: TRBJ2-5; DNA: TGTGCCAGTAGCCGGGGAGGGTTCTACCAAGAGACCCAGTACTTC; CDR3: CASSRGGFYQETQYF
V: TRBV27; D: -; size: -; J: TRBJ2-2; DNA: TGTGCCAGCAGTTTTTCGGGGGCTGCGAACACCGGGGAGCTGTTTTTT; CDR3: CASSFSGAANTGELFF
V: TRBV11-2; D: TRBD1; size: few; J: TRBJ2-4; DNA: TGTGCCAGCAGCTTTGGACAGGACATTCAGTACTTC; CDR3: CASSFGQDIQYF
V: TRBV2; D: TRBD1; size: once; J: TRBJ1-2; DNA: TGTGCCAGCAGTCTACAGGGGTGGGGTGGCTACACCTTC; CDR3: CASSLQGWGGYTF
V: TRBV7-6; D: -; size: medium-sized; J: TRBJ2-7; DNA: TGTGCCAGCACGGGTACCCTAGGGAACGAGCAGTACTTC; CDR3: CASTGTLGNEQYF
V: TRBV19; D: -; size: -; J: TRBJ1-4; DNA: TGTGCCAGTAGTGTTGGACTGGCAACTAATGAAAAACTGTTTTTT; CDR3: CASSVGLATNEKLFF
V: TRBV9; D: TRBD2; size: -; J: TRBJ2-1; DNA: TGTGCCAGCAGCGCTGTGGGTGCGGGAGGGTTCTACAATGAGCAGTTCTTC; CDR3: CASSAVGAGGFYNEQFF
V: TRBV29-1; D: TRBD1; size: -; J: TRBJ2-5; DNA: TGCAGCGTTGACCAGTATTCGGGGACAGGACAAGAGACCCAGTACTTC; CDR3: CSVDQYSGTGQETQYF
V: TRBV6-5; D: -; size: -; J: TRBJ1-5; DNA: TGTGCCAGCAGTGCCCTTTCGGGGATCAATCAGCCCCAGCATTTT; CDR3: CASSALSGINQPQHF
V: TRBV30; D: TRBD2; size: -; J: TRBJ2-3; DNA: TGTGCCTGGAGTGGGGAGACTAGCGGGAGGGTAGATACGCAGTATTTT; CDR3: CAWSGETSGRVDTQYF
V: TRBV30; D: -; size: -; J: TRBJ1-2; DNA: TGTGCCTGGAATCAATGGAGGGATTCTAACTATGGCTACACCTTC; CDR3: CAWNQWRDSNYGYTF
V: TRBV6-5; D: TRBD1; size: -; J: TRBJ1-2; DNA: TGTGCCAGCTGCAGGGGGCAGGCAAACTATGGCTACACCTTC; CDR3: CASCRGQANYGYTF
V: TRBV7-2; D: -; size: -; J: TRBJ2-3; DNA: TGTGCCAGCAGTCAAGGGCATTCCACAGATACGCAGTATTTT; CDR3: CASSQGHSTDTQYF
V: TRBV7-9; D: TRBD2; size: -; J: TRBJ2-1; DNA: TGTGCCAGCAGCTCAAGCGGGGGAGGGTTATATGAGCAGTTCTTC; CDR3: CASSSSGGGLYEQFF
V: TRBV7-9; D: -; size: large; J: TRBJ1-1; DNA: TGTGCCAGCAGCTTAGACAAGACCGAAGCTTTCTTT; CDR3: CASSLDKTEAFF
V: TRBV6-1; D: TRBD2; size: -; J: TRBJ2-7; DNA: TGTGCCAGCAGATTAGCGGGAGTGGCCTACGAGCAGTACTTC; CDR3: CASRLAGVAYEQYF
V: TRBV9; D: TRBD2; size: -; J: TRBJ2-7; DNA: TGTGCCAGCAGCACAGCCCCCGGGAGGTCCTACGAGCAGTACTTC; CDR3: CASSTAPGRSYEQYF
V: TRBV4-2; D: TRBD2; size: -; J: TRBJ2-3; DNA: TGTGCCAGCAGCCAAGCCCAACGGGGGACTAGTTCAGCAGATACGCAGTATTTT; CDR3: CASSQAQRGTSSADTQYF
V: TRBV9; D: -; size: -; J: TRBJ2-2; DNA: TGTGCCAGCAGCGTAATGGGTCGGGACACCGGGGAGCTGTTTTTT; CDR3: CASSVMGRDTGELFF
V: TRBV7-2; D: -; size: -; J: TRBJ2-5; DNA: TGTGCCAGCAGCTTAGTATCGGGCGGCGGGGAGACCCAGTACTTC; CDR3: CASSLVSGGGETQYF
V: TRBV28; D: -; size: once; J: TRBJ2-7; DNA: TGTGCCAGCAGCCCGGGTCGGGACCCGGACGAGCAGTACTTC; CDR3: CASSPGRDPDEQYF
V: TRBV30; D: -; size: -; J: TRBJ2-1; DNA: TGTGCCTGGAGTGTAGAGCGGCAGCGACACAATGAGCAGTTCTTC; CDR3: CAWSVERQRHNEQFF
V: TRBV29-1; D: -; size: -; J: TRBJ1-4; DNA: TGCAGCGTAAGGAATTTTAATGAAAAACTGTTTTTT; CDR3: CSVRNFNEKLFF
V: TRBV2; D: -; size: -; J: TRBJ1-5; DNA: TGTGCCAGCAGTGAAACTCCTCAGCCCCAGCATTTT; CDR3: CASSETPQPQHF
V: TRBV5-4; D: -; size: -; J: TRBJ1-2; DNA: TGTGCCAGCAGCTTCGTGGAACAGGTTTATGGCTACACCTTC; CDR3: CASSFVEQVYGYTF
V: TRBV5-1; D: -; size: -; J: TRBJ1-3; DNA: TGCGCCAGCAGCCCCCGGACCAGTTTAGATTCCTCTGGAAACACCATATATTTT; CDR3: CASSPRTSLDSSGNTIYF
V: TRBV2; D: -; size: -; J: TRBJ1-5; DNA: TGTGCCAGCAGTAATGAGCGGGGATATCAGCCCCAGCATTTT; CDR3: CASSNERGYQPQHF